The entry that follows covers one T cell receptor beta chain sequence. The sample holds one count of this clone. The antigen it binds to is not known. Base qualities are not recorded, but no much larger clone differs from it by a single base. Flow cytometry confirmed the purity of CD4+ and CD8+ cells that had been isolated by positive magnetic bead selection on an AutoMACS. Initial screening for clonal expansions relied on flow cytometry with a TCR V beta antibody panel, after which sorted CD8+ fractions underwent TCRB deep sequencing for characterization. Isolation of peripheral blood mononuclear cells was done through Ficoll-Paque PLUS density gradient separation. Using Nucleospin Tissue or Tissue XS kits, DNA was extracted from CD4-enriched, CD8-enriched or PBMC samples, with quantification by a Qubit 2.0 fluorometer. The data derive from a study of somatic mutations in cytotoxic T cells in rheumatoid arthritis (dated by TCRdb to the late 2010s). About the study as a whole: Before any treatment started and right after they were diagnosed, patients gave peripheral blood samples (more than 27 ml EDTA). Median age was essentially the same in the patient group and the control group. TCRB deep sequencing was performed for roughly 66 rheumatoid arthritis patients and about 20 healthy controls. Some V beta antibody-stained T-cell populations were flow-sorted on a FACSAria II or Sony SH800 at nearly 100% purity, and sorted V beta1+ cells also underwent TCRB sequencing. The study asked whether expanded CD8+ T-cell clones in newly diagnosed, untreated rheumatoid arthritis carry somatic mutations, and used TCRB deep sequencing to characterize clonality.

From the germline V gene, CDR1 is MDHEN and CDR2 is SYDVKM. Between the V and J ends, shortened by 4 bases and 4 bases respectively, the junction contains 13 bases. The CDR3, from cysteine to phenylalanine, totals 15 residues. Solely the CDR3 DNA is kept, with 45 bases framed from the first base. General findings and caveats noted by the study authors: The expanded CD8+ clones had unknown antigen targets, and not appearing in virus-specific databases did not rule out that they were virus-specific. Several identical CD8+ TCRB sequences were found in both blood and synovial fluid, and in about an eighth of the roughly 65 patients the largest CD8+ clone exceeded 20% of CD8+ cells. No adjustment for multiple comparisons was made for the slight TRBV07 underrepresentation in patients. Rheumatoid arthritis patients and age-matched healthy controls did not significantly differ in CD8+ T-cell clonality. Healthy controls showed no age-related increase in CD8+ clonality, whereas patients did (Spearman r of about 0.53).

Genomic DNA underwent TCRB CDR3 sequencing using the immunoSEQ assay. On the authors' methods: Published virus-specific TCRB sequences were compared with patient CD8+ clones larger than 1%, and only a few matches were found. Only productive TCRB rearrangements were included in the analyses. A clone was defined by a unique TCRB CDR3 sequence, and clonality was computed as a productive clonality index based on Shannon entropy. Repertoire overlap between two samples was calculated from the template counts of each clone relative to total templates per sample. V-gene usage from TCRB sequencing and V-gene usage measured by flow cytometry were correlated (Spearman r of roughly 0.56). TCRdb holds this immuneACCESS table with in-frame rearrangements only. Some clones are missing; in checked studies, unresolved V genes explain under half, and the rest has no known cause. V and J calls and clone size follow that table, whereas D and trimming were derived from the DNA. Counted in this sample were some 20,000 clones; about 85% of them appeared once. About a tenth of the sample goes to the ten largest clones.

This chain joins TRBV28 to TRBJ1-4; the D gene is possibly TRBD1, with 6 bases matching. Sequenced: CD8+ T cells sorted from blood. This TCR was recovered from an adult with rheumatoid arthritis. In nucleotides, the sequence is TGTGCCAGCAGTTCCACAGGGCCCGATAATGAAAAACTGTTTTTT. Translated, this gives CASSSTGPDNEKLFF.